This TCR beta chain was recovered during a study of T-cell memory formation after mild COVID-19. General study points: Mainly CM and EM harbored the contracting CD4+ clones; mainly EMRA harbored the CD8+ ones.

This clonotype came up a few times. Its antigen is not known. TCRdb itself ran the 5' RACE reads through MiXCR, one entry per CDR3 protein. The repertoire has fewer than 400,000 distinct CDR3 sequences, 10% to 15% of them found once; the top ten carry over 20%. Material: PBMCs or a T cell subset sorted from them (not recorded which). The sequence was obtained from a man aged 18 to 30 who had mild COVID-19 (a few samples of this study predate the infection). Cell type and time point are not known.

The CDR3 nucleotides read TGCAGCGCTGGGACAGCAACTGGAAACACCATATATTTT. This gives the protein CSAGTATGNTIYF. V is TRBV29-1 and J is TRBJ1-3; 7 positions agree with TRBD1. Germline V CDR1 and CDR2: SQVTM, ANQGSEA. The V segment lost 7 bases and the J segment 2 bases; nucleotides outside the gene matches: 5. This CDR3 is built from 13 residues. Full variable domain (rest looked up from reference TRBV29-1 and TRBJ1-3): SAVISQKPSRDICQRGTSLTIQCQVDSQVTMMFWYRQQPGQSLTLIATANQGSEATYESGFVIDKFPISRPNLTFSTLTVSNMSPEDSSIYLCSAGTATGNTIYFGEGSWLTVV.